This T cell receptor (beta chain) was identified in a study of T cell repertoires and HLA-DP antigens. About the study: Alloantigens: one with one groove difference and one with ten differences versus self. Regarding the study as a whole: Against one allele, clones undetected before culture averaged about 34%; against the other, less than 65%.

After around 15 days' expansion, CD4+ cells were restimulated about 23 h with HeLa expressing allogeneic DPB1. HeLa stimulator cells carried retrovirally transduced HLA-DPA1/DPB1, HLA-DM, invariant chain and CD80. Untouched CD4+ T cells were bead-isolated at roughly 98% purity. This clone was counted once. The assay was immunoSEQ multiplex PCR, and TCRdb's table has in-frame clones only and misses some. The sample includes approximately 1,600 clones, more than 65% of them seen just once. The CDR3 is 14 amino acids. Germline V gene sequence: CDR1 LNHDA, CDR2 SQIVND (reference sequence). The chain combines TRBV19 with TRBJ2-5; possible D gene TRBD2, 5 bases. The DNA end is a closer match to TRBJ2-7, so the J assignment may be wrong. The specimen sequenced was CD137- CD4+ T cells from cultured PBMCs. This receptor was identified in a man in his fifties in good health and CMV-seronegative. The CDR3, as DNA: TGTGCCAGTAGTATCCCCGGAGGCTCCTACGAGCAGTACTTC. Translated, it gives CASSIPGGSYEQYF.